These 8 T cell receptor beta chains originate from one sample sequenced in a study of blood T cell repertoires in COVID-19. This table comes from immunoSEQ multiplex PCR, and its TCRdb copy is limited to in-frame clones, with some not included. The sample yields about 140,000 clones, 85% seen once. Sequenced: PBMCs or T cells enriched from blood (not recorded which). The origin of the receptors is a woman aged 35 to 49 who had recovered from COVID-19.

V is TRBV7-9 and J is TRBJ2-7; possibly TRBD1 for D (5 bases). Germline V gives CDR1 SEHNR, CDR2 FQNEAQ (reference sequence). The V gene lost 1 base and the J gene lost 4 bases, with 11 bases spanning the gap. CDR3 length: 14 amino acids. As DNA, the CDR3 is TGTGCCAGCAGCTTAGAAGGGGCAATGTACGAGCAGTACTTC. This translates into CASSLEGAMYEQYF.

V gene TRBV30 combines with J gene TRBJ1-6; D is possibly TRBD1 (5 bases). V dropped 6 bases and J dropped 6 bases, with 12 bases sitting between them. CDR3 size: 13 residues. CDR1 and CDR2 from the germline V gene are GTSNPN and SVGIG (reference sequence). The CDR3 loop is CACHGGGNSPLHF. Here the CDR3 DNA reads TGTGCCTGCCACGGGGGAGGTAATTCACCCCTCCACTTT.

The genes are TRBV27 and TRBJ2-3; the match to TRBD2 covers 11 bases. The germline V gene has CDR1 MNHEY and CDR2 SMNVEV (reference sequence). Unmatched junction bases numbered 3, after V lost 5 bases and J lost 2 bases. The CDR3 sequence is 15 residues long. The CDR3 bases are TGTGCCAGCAGTGTTAGCGGGGGGGTCACAGATACGCAGTATTTT. As protein: CASSVSGGVTDTQYF.

V usage is TRBV19 and J usage is TRBJ1-2, with 7 bases matching TRBD1. V lost 5 bases to trimming and J lost 4 bases; unmatched junction nucleotides: 7. The CDR3 totals 14 residues. CDR1 is LNHDA, CDR2 SQIVND, per germline (reference sequence). CDR3 region: CASSLRQGAYGYTF. CDR3 DNA: TGTGCCAGTAGTCTCAGACAGGGCGCCTATGGCTACACCTTC. Full variable domain (rest looked up from reference TRBV19 and TRBJ1-2): DGGITQSPKYLFRKEGQNVTLSCEQNLNHDAMYWYRQDPGQGLRLIYYSQIVNDFQKGDIAEGYSVSREKKESFPLTVTSAQKNPTAFYLCASSLRQGAYGYTFGSGTRLTVV.

The gene calls are TRBV27 and TRBJ1-5; 7 bases agree with TRBD1. CDR1 and CDR2 (germline): MNHEY, SMNVEV (reference sequence). J lost 3 bases, V lost 8 bases, and 10 bases had no gene match. The length of the CDR3 is 15 residues. The DNA for the CDR3 is TGTGCCAGCGGGTCCGTGACAGGGTCCAATCAGCCCCAGCATTTT. Translated: CASGSVTGSNQPQHF.

The genes are TRBV3-1 (or the pseudogene TRBV3-2) and TRBJ1-1, with a possible D match to TRBD1 (6 bases). The CDR3 contains 13 residues. V was pared by 0 bases and J by 10 bases, with 12 bases between. Germline loops: CDR1 LGHDT, CDR2 YNNKEL (reference sequence). Here the CDR3 reads CASSQDFYRVAFF. The CDR3 DNA sequence: TGTGCCAGCAGCCAAGACTTTTACAGGGTAGCTTTCTTT.

J is TRBJ2-1 and V is TRBV29-1; 15 bases match TRBD2. CDR1 is SQVTM and CDR2 is ANQGSEA in the germline V gene. Losses at the gene ends were 8 bases for V and 6 bases for J; bases not matched to a gene: 8. The CDR3 has 15 residues. The CDR3 bases are TGCAGCCTCTGGGGACTAGCGGGAGGAGGCAATGAGCAGTTCTTC. Translation: CSLWGLAGGGNEQFF.

Details on this clone: Distinct nucleotide sequences in the sample also encode this CDR3. V gene TRBV4-1 combines with J gene TRBJ1-1; tentatively, D is TRBD1 (6 bases). Germline V gene data show CDR1 as MGHRA and CDR2 as YSYEKL. The V gene lost 3 bases and the J gene lost 2 bases, with 7 bases spanning the gap. The CDR3 sequence is 13 residues long. CDR3 region: CASSQTGNTEAFF. CDR3 coding DNA: TGCGCCAGCAGCCAGACAGGTAACACTGAAGCTTTCTTT.